This passage covers 7 T cell receptor beta chains from one sample sequenced in a study of blood T cells in healthy people across ages. It was with a sample-barcoded 5' primer and a J-beta primer mix that a second PCR of about 6 to 12 cycles was run. TCRdb re-analysed the 5' RACE reads in MiXCR, keeping a single row per CDR3 protein. The sample has about 500,000 distinct CDR3 sequences, 24% seen once; the top ten hold 8.5% to 9.5%. Another study also made use of these data, one on T cells of mothers and their children.

Source material: blood. Source of these receptors: a boy under 18 in good health.

This clonotype was seen a few times. The chain joins TRBV7-9 to TRBJ2-5; 8 nucleotides agree with TRBD1. Looked up from germline, CDR1 is SEHNR and CDR2 is FQNEAQ (reference sequence). This CDR3 spans 15 amino acids. V lost 3 bases to trimming and J lost 0 bases; unmatched junction nucleotides: 3. DNA of the CDR3: TGTGCCAGCAGCTTTCTCAGGGGGCACCAAGAGACCCAGTACTTC. Amino acid sequence: CASSFLRGHQETQYF.

This chain links TRBV5-1 with TRBJ2-7, with 10 bases aligning to TRBD2. V dropped 2 bases and J dropped 6; count of bases not matched to a gene: 8. In germline, CDR1 is SGHRS, CDR2 YFSETQ. The CDR3 runs to 15 residues. CDR3 region: CASSFGTSVGSEQYF. CDR3 sequence (DNA): TGCGCCAGCAGCTTTGGGACTAGCGTTGGGAGCGAGCAGTACTTC.

This clonotype was observed a few times. The chain employs TRBV12-3 or TRBV12-4 and TRBJ1-3; weak D call: TRBD1 (5 bases). Trimming stripped 6 bases from V and 4 bases from J, with 13 bases between. There are 14 residues in the CDR3. CDR3 nucleotide sequence: TGTGCCAGCAGACCGACAGTCGTAGGAAACACCATATATTTT. Translating it yields CASRPTVVGNTIYF.

The rearrangement joins TRBV7-2 to TRBJ2-5, with a possible D match to TRBD2 (6 bases). Gene TRBJ2-7 matches the end of the DNA better, so the J call may be wrong. Germline V gives CDR1 SGHTA, CDR2 FQGNSA. This CDR3 spans 13 amino acids. The DNA for the CDR3 is TGTGCCAGCAGCGAGGGACTTCTATACGAGCAGTACTTC. Its translation: CASSEGLLYEQYF.

This clonotype was seen a handful of times. The chain couples TRBV6-2 or TRBV6-3 to TRBJ2-1; 9 bases match TRBD2. With 1 base clipped from V and 7 bases from J, the junction kept 8 bases outside the gene matches. The CDR3 runs 16 residues. CDR1 is MNHEY, CDR2 SVGEGT, per germline. The CDR3 DNA reads TGTGCCAGCAGTTACTTCGGAGCGGGAGGTCTGAATGAGCAGTTCTTC. Translating it yields CASSYFGAGGLNEQFF.

This chain links TRBV5-6 with TRBJ1-1; D is perhaps TRBD1 (5 bases). The germline gives CDR1 SGHDT, CDR2 YYEEEE. V lost 6 bases and J lost 2, with 14 bases in between. The CDR3 consists of 14 residues. The CDR3 loop is CASTVGGTNTEAFF. CDR3 bases: TGTGCCAGCACTGTCGGGGGAACAAACACTGAAGCTTTCTTT.

This clonotype was detected a few times. The gene calls are TRBV28 and TRBJ2-5; the match to TRBD2 covers 8 bases. V was pared by 6 bases and J by 3 bases, with 0 bases of the junction left unmatched. CDR1 is MDHEN and CDR2 is SYDVKM in the germline V gene. The CDR3 is made up of 12 amino acids. The CDR3 DNA reads as TGTGCCAGCAGAGCGGGAGAAGAGACCCAGTACTTC. It is translated as CASRAGEETQYF.